These 19 T cell receptor beta chains came from one sample sequenced in a study of blood T cell repertoires in COVID-19. Measured with immunoSEQ multiplex PCR; TCRdb has only the in-frame clones, and not every one. This sample has roughly 140,000 clones; around three quarters occur once, and the top ten carry around 4.4%. Sequencing was done on a sample of peripheral blood. The receptor set was obtained from a man between 60 and 75 years old with acute or convalescent COVID-19.

The chain couples TRBV28 to TRBJ1-5, with D perhaps matching TRBD1 (5 bases). Trimming removed 6 bases from V and 1 base from J, with 16 bases in between. The CDR3 totals 16 residues. Germline V CDR1 and CDR2: MDHEN, SYDVKM. The CDR3 DNA reads as TGTGCCAGCAGCCAGCCCCGCAGGGCGAGCAATCAGCCCCAGCATTTT. This translates into CASSQPRRASNQPQHF. Filled out from reference TRBV28 and TRBJ1-5, the complete variable domain reads DVKVTQSSRYLVKRTGEKVFLECVQDMDHENMFWYRQDPGLGLRLIYFSYDVKMKEKGDIPEGYSVSREKKERFSLILESASTNQTSMYLCASSQPRRASNQPQHFGDGTRLSIL.

The rearrangement joins TRBV18 to TRBJ2-2, with TRBD1 as a possible D gene (5 bases). Germline V lookup: CDR1 KGHSH, CDR2 LQKENI. V lost 3 bases and J lost 0, with 14 bases in between. The CDR3 is made up of 17 amino acids. CDR3 sequence: CASSPMTAASNTGELFF. DNA for the CDR3: TGTGCCAGCTCACCCATGACAGCAGCATCGAACACCGGGGAGCTGTTTTTT.

The V gene is TRBV3-1 (or the pseudogene TRBV3-2), the J gene TRBJ2-1; TRBD2 aligns across 10 bases. The CDR3 totals 13 residues. The germline gives CDR1 LGHDT, CDR2 YNNKEL (reference sequence). V lost 7 bases and J lost 6; bases outside the gene matches: 3. DNA of the CDR3: TGTGCCAGCAAACTAGCGGGACGCAATGAGCAGTTCTTC. Its translation is CASKLAGRNEQFF.

The chain has TRBV27 and TRBJ1-1; D ambiguous. The germline V gene encodes CDR1 MNHEY and CDR2 SMNVEV (reference sequence). The CDR3 length is 13 residues. With 2 bases removed from V and 3 bases from J, the gap between germline ends came to 7 bases. The CDR3 reads CASSLDGYTEAFF. CDR3 in DNA: TGTGCCAGCAGTTTAGACGGGTACACTGAAGCTTTCTTT.

The V and J genes are TRBV7-9 and TRBJ2-5, with D perhaps TRBD1 (5 bases). The germline V and J ends were trimmed by 3 bases and 11 bases, with 13 bases remaining between them. The CDR3 is 12 residues long. In germline, CDR1 is SEHNR, CDR2 FQNEAQ (reference sequence). The CDR3 sequence: CASSLAQGGQYF. Written as DNA, the CDR3 is TGTGCCAGCAGCTTGGCCCAGGGTGGACAGTACTTC.

This chain uses TRBV4-1 with TRBJ2-1; 8 bases are shared with TRBD2. Germline CDR1 reads MGHRA; CDR2 reads YSYEKL. The CDR3 length is 16 residues. After removal of 2 bases from V and 10 bases from J, the junction contained 13 bases not matched to a gene. The CDR3 bases are TGCGCCAGCAGCCAATCACGAGCCGGACTAGCATTAGAGCAGTTCTTC. It yields the protein CASSQSRAGLALEQFF.

The rearrangement uses TRBV28 and TRBJ1-1; perhaps TRBD1 as D (6 bases). The CDR3 length is 14 residues. Germline V CDR1 and CDR2: MDHEN, SYDVKM. The V end lost 5 bases, the J end lost 6 bases, and 16 bases lay between the germline ends. As DNA, the CDR3 is TGTGCCAGCAGTCGAGGGACACTGAGGGCTGAAGCTTTCTTT. The encoded protein is CASSRGTLRAEAFF.

The rearrangement joins TRBV18 to TRBJ1-1; D unresolved. This CDR3 is 16 amino acids long. Per the germline V gene, CDR1 is KGHSH and CDR2 is LQKENI. Trimming took off 0 bases at V and 7 bases at J, with 18 bases between the two ends. CDR3 protein: CASSPPGYRAGSEAFF. CDR3 coding DNA: TGTGCCAGCTCACCACCGGGATACCGGGCCGGGAGTGAAGCTTTCTTT.

This clone was observed once. This rearrangement joins TRBV6-5 to TRBJ2-7, with 8 bases aligning to TRBD1. Germline CDR1 is MNHEY and CDR2 is SVGAGI. The CDR3 sequence is 13 residues long. V lost 10 bases to trimming and J lost 5 bases; unmatched junction nucleotides: 10. The CDR3 loop reads CATYRGWGHEQYF. The CDR3 DNA follows: TGTGCCACCTACAGGGGGTGGGGACACGAGCAGTACTTC.

This chain uses TRBV28 with TRBJ2-7; 11 bases match TRBD1. The CDR3 totals 14 residues. J lost 7 bases, V lost 5 bases, and 7 bases had no gene match. Per the germline V gene, CDR1 is MDHEN and CDR2 is SYDVKM. In DNA form, the CDR3 reads TGTGCCAGCAGTGGGGGACAGGGGGTTCGGGAGCAGTACTTC. Its protein is CASSGGQGVREQYF. The entire variable domain, with the rest obtained from reference TRBV28 and TRBJ2-7, is as follows: DVKVTQSSRYLVKRTGEKVFLECVQDMDHENMFWYRQDPGLGLRLIYFSYDVKMKEKGDIPEGYSVSREKKERFSLILESASTNQTSMYLCASSGGQGVREQYFGPGTRLTVT.

The chain has TRBV19 and TRBJ2-7, with D possibly being TRBD1 (5 bases). V lost 0 bases, J lost 1 base, and 10 bases lay in between. The CDR3 extends over 15 amino acids. Germline CDR1 is LNHDA and CDR2 is SQIVND (reference sequence). The CDR3 DNA is TGTGCCAGTAGTATAGAAGGACAAGGGTCCTACGAGCAGTACTTC. It specifies CASSIEGQGSYEQYF. Full variable domain (missing parts from reference TRBV19 and TRBJ2-7): DGGITQSPKYLFRKEGQNVTLSCEQNLNHDAMYWYRQDPGQGLRLIYYSQIVNDFQKGDIAEGYSVSREKKESFPLTVTSAQKNPTAFYLCASSIEGQGSYEQYFGPGTRLTVT.

This sequence joins TRBV3-1 (or the pseudogene TRBV3-2) and TRBJ1-4; tentative D call: TRBD1 (6 bases). The CDR3 runs 14 residues. Between the trimmed V and J ends, which lost 3 bases and 8 bases, there was a span of 13 bases. Germline CDR1 reads LGHDT; CDR2 reads YNNKEL (reference sequence). Here the CDR3 reads CASSQGASWEKLFF. The CDR3 bases are TGTGCCAGCAGCCAGGGGGCTTCCTGGGAAAAACTGTTTTTT.

This chain joins TRBV27 and TRBJ2-2, with 7 bases that match TRBD2. This CDR3 is 16 amino acids long. Trimming at V came to 3 bases and at J to 7 bases, leaving 11 bases not matched to a gene. Germline values: CDR1 MNHEY, CDR2 SMNVEV (reference sequence). As DNA, the CDR3 is TGTGCCAGCAGTTTTTCGGCGGGAGAATACCACGGGGAGCTGTTTTTT. Translation: CASSFSAGEYHGELFF.

DNA for the CDR3: TGTGCCAGCAGCGACGGACAGGGCTACGAGCAGTACTTC. This translates into CASSDGQGYEQYF. The chain is built from TRBV28 and TRBJ2-7, with 8 positions matching TRBD1. The germline gives CDR1 MDHEN, CDR2 SYDVKM. The ends lost 6 bases at V and 3 bases at J; junction bases unmatched: 4. This CDR3 has 13 residues.

The rearrangement links TRBV5-4 to TRBJ2-1; TRBD2 aligns across 13 bases. J gave up 0 bases and V 0 bases, and 6 bases lay outside the gene matches. The CDR3 has 19 amino acids. CDR1 SGHNT and CDR2 YYREEE come from the germline V gene (reference sequence). The CDR3 DNA reads as TGTGCCAGCAGCTTGGGAGGACTAGCGGGAGTCCTCTCCTACAATGAGCAGTTCTTC. This codes for CASSLGGLAGVLSYNEQFF. Drawing the rest from reference TRBV5-4 and TRBJ2-1, the complete variable domain is ETGVTQSPTHLIKTRGQQVTLRCSSQSGHNTVSWYQQALGQGPQFIFQYYREEENGRGNFPPRFSGLQFPNYSSELNVNALELDDSALYLCASSLGGLAGVLSYNEQFFGPGTRLTVL.

This clone was recorded once. The gene calls are TRBV12-3 or TRBV12-4 and TRBJ1-5; TRBD1 is a possible D gene (6 bases). Trimming removed 6 bases from V and 11 bases from J, with 14 bases in between. The CDR3 consists of 12 residues. This CDR3 reads CASSQQGLAQHF. The CDR3 coding sequence is TGTGCCAGCAGCCAACAGGGCTTGGCCCAGCATTTT.

The chain links TRBV18 to TRBJ2-7, with 10 bases identical to TRBD1. V gave up 5 bases and J gave up 5 bases; unmatched junction bases: 9. From germline, CDR1 is KGHSH and CDR2 LQKENI. This CDR3 is 15 amino acids long. CDR3 bases: TGTGCCAGCTCAGATCCGGGACAGGGGATTCACGAGCAGTACTTC. Its protein is CASSDPGQGIHEQYF.

This clone was recorded only once. This chain joins TRBV19 and TRBJ2-3, with 11 bases aligning to TRBD2. Losses at the gene ends were 7 bases for V and 0 bases for J; bases not matched to a gene: 9. The CDR3 has 17 residues. The V gene's germline CDR1 is LNHDA and CDR2 SQIVND (reference sequence). In DNA form, the CDR3 reads TGTGCCAGTACCTCACCGGGACTAGCGGAAAGCACAGATACGCAGTATTTT. This sequence encodes CASTSPGLAESTDTQYF.

The genes are TRBV5-5 and TRBJ1-6; 9 bases fit TRBD1. The germline gives CDR1 SGHKS, CDR2 YYEKEE (reference sequence). The CDR3 consists of 16 residues. The V and J ends lost 4 bases and 5 bases, in that order; junction bases with no gene match: 7. As DNA, the CDR3 is TGTGCCAGCAGCCAAGACAGGGGGGCCGATAATTCACCCCTCCACTTT. Translation gives CASSQDRGADNSPLHF.